This T cell receptor (beta chain) was obtained from a study of shared clonotypes between healthy human individuals. The overall study: Each donor had three CD4 naive, three CD4 memory, two CD8 naive and one CD8 memory plate. Regarding the study as a whole: Non-shared clonotypes displayed generation probabilities falling below those of clonotypes present in all four donors. As a rule, naive subsets had a larger estimated richness than memory subsets.

The V and J ends lost 0 bases and 6 bases respectively, with 7 bases between them. The CDR3 has 14 amino acids. As concerns this clone: Its specificity is not known.

The DNA input per sorted-subset replicate PCR was about 180 ng, corresponding to some 30,000 T cell genomes. The table came from immunoSEQ multiplex PCR; TCRdb's copy has only in-frame clones and leaves some out. Among around 2.1 million clones listed, about 94% were seen once. The chain links TRBV5-3 to TRBJ1-6; the D is unclear. TRBV5-3 carries the ORF label, with uncertain function. The TCR originated in a man in his late teens or twenties in good health. Material for sequencing was naive CD4+ T cells sorted from blood. Noted subset: CD45RA+ positively selected. The CDR3 sequence is CARSLGTLNSPLHF. In DNA form, the CDR3 reads TGTGCCAGAAGCTTGGGGACCCTTAATTCACCCCTCCACTTT.